This TCR beta chain was identified during a study of cytomegalovirus exposure and HLA in healthy donors (dated by TCRdb to the late 2010s). About the investigation overall: An earlier analysis of approximately 600 of the donors reported about 290 Gb of sequence data and approximately 110 million unique TCR beta sequences from 150 million to 200 million T cells. About 300 gigabases of sequencing data and 80 million or so unique TCR sequences were included in an early release covering several hundred HLA-typed donors. The genetic ancestry cluster associated with self-reported Caucasian donors included around four fifths of the roughly 400 genotyped donors. The study aimed to test whether cataloging public T cell receptors could reveal signatures of past pathogen exposure. The T cell repertoires of 670 or so subjects were profiled by immunosequencing and related to cytomegalovirus serostatus. In addition to the first cohort of approximately 650 subjects, a separate validation cohort of 120 different subjects was used. To predict cytomegalovirus infection status, the study brought together high-throughput TCR immunosequencing, statistical association of individual TCRs with disease status, and machine learning. To study patterns of TCR occurrence, a later analysis re-analyzed previously published TCR beta repertoires from hundreds of donors and added high-resolution HLA genotyping. Rather than using new phenotypic data, the later analysis identified candidate immune exposures from TCR beta sequences and from how often those sequences occurred across donors. An earlier analysis of 587 of the donors applied high-throughput TCR beta sequencing to assess whether each TCR beta V gene segment acted as functional or pseudogenic. Donor age, sex, ethnicity and CMV serostatus were compiled together with the repertoire data. A later genetic analysis used genome-wide SNP genotypes for about 55% of the 666 donors, treating that subset as a discovery cohort. All discovery cohort repertoires had been generated on a single sequencing platform. HLA typing covered class I and class II loci at four-digit resolution. The number of donors typed differed by locus, with roughly 620-630 for A, B, C, DRB1 and DQB1, roughly 550 for DQA1, under 610 for DPA1, and under 490 for DPB1. Because of strong linkage in the cohort, roughly 5 DR-DQ haplotypes were treated as single units for association and clustering. On average, around 240,000 unique TCR beta nucleotide sequences were sequenced per donor among some 430 genotyped donors of the cohort, with roughly 18% of those sequences being non-productive. The study at large found these results: The study gave a list of over 150 TCR beta chains associated with cytomegalovirus. A group of highly shared sequence variants was considered likely to be a technical artifact of the sequencing pipeline. For the cohort, immune exposure information was limited to CMV serostatus. Most TCR sequences were seen in very few donors, while some public TCRs were found in many individuals. Compared with equally common non-associated chains, HLA-associated TCR beta chains in a later analysis were more clonally expanded and had lower generation probabilities. Because some donors lacked HLA typing at each locus, the association tests relied only on the typed subset. According to a later analysis, most CMV-associated TCR beta chains appeared to be HLA-restricted, and the HLA associations seemed to be driven largely by CMV exposure. Specific HLA alleles were associated with 15,000 to 20,000 TCR beta sequences at a false discovery rate of 0.05 in a later analysis. A further reported finding was that TCR beta sequences accurately predicted the HLA-A and HLA-B alleles for most subjects in the first cohort. A later analysis found that TCR association rates varied across HLA loci, with DRB1 alleles showing the most associated TCRs and HLA-C alleles the fewest. Correlated functional status among segregating V segments might reflect linkage disequilibrium, but an unknown experimental factor could not be ruled out. Several of the top co-occurrence clusters appeared to be linked to parvovirus B19, influenza, CMV and Epstein-Barr virus, according to a later analysis. The earlier analysis of fewer than 750 of the donors excluded some 16 rarely observed V segments, including chromosome 9 orphons, because counts were too low. A few of the identified cytomegalovirus-associated TCR beta chains were confirmed in vitro to be specific for cytomegalovirus antigens. In a later genetic analysis, a missense DCLRE1C variant was associated with V-gene and J-gene trimming of TCR beta chains, and the association was replicated in an independent cohort. The classifier was reported to diagnose cytomegalovirus status with high specificity and sensitivity in both the original cohort and the validation cohort. Roughly uniform sequencing depth across donors was assumed in presence/absence analyses, although this assumption may not hold. Strong co-occurrence of HLA alleles, especially DR and DQ, made assigning TCR associations to individual alleles difficult. Some IMGT-functional V segments, including TRBV6-2 and TRBV6-3, could not be distinguished by the 87-base-pair reads and were therefore excluded. Compared with the approximately 720-donor mean, donors in an Asian-associated ancestry cluster had fewer N-insertions in productive TCRs, according to a later genetic analysis. In an earlier analysis of around 500 of the donors, most TCR beta V segments appeared in productive rearrangements about 87% or about 30% of the time, broadly matching IMGT annotations. In this cohort, only TCR beta chains were sequenced, and detectable features were limited by the absence of alpha or paired-chain data. The authors suggested that the approach could potentially be extended to other disease states and immunological phenotypes.

Note on this clone: Its antigen is still unknown. Base qualities are not recorded, but no much larger clone differs from it by a single base.

The germline V gene provides CDR1 SGDLS and CDR2 YYNGEE. V gives up 0 bases and J gives up 1 base, and the segment between their germline ends measures 8 bases. From its cysteine to its phenylalanine, the CDR3 spans 14 amino acids. Only the CDR3 DNA is retained, 42 bases long and in frame from the first base. The cohort comprised 666 healthy bone marrow donors. All cohort members were sampled while nominally healthy, although unrecorded immune exposures were likely present. The donor was CMV seronegative and belonged to the group of 352 seronegative cohort members. A peripheral blood sample was provided by each donor, and peripheral blood mononuclear cells were used for TCR beta sequencing. The Qiagen DNeasy Blood Extraction Kit was used to extract genomic DNA from the blood cell samples. The library was produced with the immunoSEQ multiplex PCR assay. A mixture of 60 forward primers for TCR Vbeta segments and 13 reverse primers for TCR Jbeta segments was used in the multiplex PCR. The CDR3 region of rearranged TCR beta genes was amplified from genomic DNA with a multiplex PCR assay. On the Illumina HiSeq System, the amplified TCR beta libraries were sequenced as 87-base-pair reads. As for the authors' bioinformatics: A later analysis tallied around 80 million unique TCR beta chains across the approximately 670 repertoires, and roughly 11 million of those chains were shared by two or more donors. To remove PCR and sequencing errors, raw reads were error-corrected and collapsed into unique sequences using a nearest-neighbor algorithm that merged closely related sequences. Alignment of CDR3 sequences to IMGT reference sequences was used to assign V, D and J gene segments. For a sequence to be retained, at least a six-nucleotide match to both a V gene segment and a J gene segment was required. Rearrangements were called productive when the CDR3 lacked stop codons and stayed in frame with V and J; all others were non-productive. Following IMGT convention, CDR3 was defined as the stretch from the second conserved V-encoded cysteine up to the conserved J-encoded phenylalanine. The earlier analysis of 500 to 650 of the donors excluded any sequence lacking an unambiguous match to a single V gene segment. An earlier analysis of a few hundred of the donors classified V segments as functional when productive rearrangements were above 56.7% and as segregating when the standard deviation between donors was above 5%. A statistical classification framework was built for diagnosing cytomegalovirus status from the catalog of TCR beta chain sequences. A later analysis assigned V and J genes by comparing TCR nucleotide sequences with IMGT/GENE-DB human TR gene sequences. In a later analysis, CDR3 sequences and most-parsimonious VDJ recombination scenarios were assigned using the TCRdist pipeline. In a later analysis, each TCR beta chain was defined by its CDR3 amino acid sequence together with its V-gene family, and reads without a unique V-gene family were excluded. To address suspected cross-contamination and a sequencing artifact, a later analysis removed over 500 highly shared, low-generation-probability nucleotide sequences. In a later analysis, a clonal expansion index for each public chain was calculated from normalized within-repertoire ranks of inferred template counts. A later analysis computed generation probabilities with a VDJ recombination model fitted to out-of-frame rearrangements, and checked the results against IGoR. In a later analysis, hypergeometric tests were used to score TCR-TCR, TCR-HLA and TCR-CMV co-occurrence, with a repertoire-size bias correction applied to TCR pairs. In a later analysis, false discovery rates were estimated by permuting HLA or CMV assignments 20 times. In a later analysis, co-occurring TCRs were grouped with DBSCAN, and TCRdist sequence similarity was added when clustering was performed within HLA-allele-positive subsets. For co-occurrence clustering, repertoires with fewer than 30,000 or more than 120,000 public chains were excluded, along with roughly 5 repertoires with anomalous nucleotide sharing. This immuneACCESS table, as held by TCRdb, lists in-frame sequences with V and J called but not all clones. Of the missing ones, under half trace to an unresolved V gene in checked studies; the others have no known cause. The D gene and trimming were derived from the DNA, and the V and J assignments and clone size from that table. Counted in this sample were 110,000 to 150,000 clones; roughly 80% of them appeared once. The top ten hold more than 2.5% of the sample.

Source material: PBMCs. The clonotype originates from a man aged 40-50 years in good health and CMV-seronegative. The chain couples TRBV9 to TRBJ2-7; TRBD1 could be the D gene, as 5 bases match. The DNA sequence reads TGTGCCAGCAGCGTAGGACAGCGATCCTACGAGCAGTACTTC. It translates to CASSVGQRSYEQYF.